The 22 T cell receptor beta chains below were found in one sample sequenced in a study of T cell responses to AZD1222 COVID-19 vaccine. Repertoires were generated with immunoSEQ multiplex PCR, while TCRdb's copy carries only in-frame clones and drops some. The sample includes some 180,000 clones, around nine tenths of them seen just once. Sequencing used peripheral blood, obtained 28 days after the second dose of the MenACWY control vaccine. These receptor sequences come from an adult who received the MenACWY meningococcal vaccine as a control.

The V gene is TRBV7-8, the J gene TRBJ2-7, with D perhaps matching TRBD1 (5 bases). The CDR3 has 14 residues. Germline V gene data show CDR1 as SGHVS and CDR2 as FQNEAQ. Trimming left V 1 base short and J 2 bases short, with 9 bases between. CDR3 sequence: CASSLGGRPYEQYF. DNA for the CDR3: TGTGCCAGCAGCTTAGGGGGCCGTCCCTACGAGCAGTACTTC. Based on the CDR3 plus reference TRBV7-8 and TRBJ2-7, the full variable domain is GAGVSQSPRYKVAKRGQDVALRCDPISGHVSLFWYQQALGQGPEFLTYFQNEAQLDKSGLPSDRFFAERPEGSVSTLKIQRTQQEDSAVYLCASSLGGRPYEQYFGPGTRLTVT.

This chain links TRBV4-3 with TRBJ2-2; D possibly corresponds to TRBD2 (6 bases). V was clipped by 2 bases and J by 0 bases, with 13 bases between them. The CDR3 spans 17 residues. The V gene's germline CDR1 is LGHNA and CDR2 YSLEER. The CDR3 DNA sequence: TGCGCCAGCAGCCAAAACCTCGGAGGGGCGAACACCGGGGAGCTGTTTTTT. Translating it yields CASSQNLGGANTGELFF.

The chain employs TRBV6-1 and TRBJ2-7; D is possibly TRBD2 (6 bases). The CDR3 is 16 amino acids. Germline V gives CDR1 MNHNS, CDR2 SASEGT. Trimming stripped 2 bases from V and 2 bases from J, with 16 bases between. CDR3 in amino acids: CASSENGSGVTYEQYF. CDR3 sequence (DNA): TGTGCCAGCAGTGAAAACGGATCGGGAGTAACCTACGAGCAGTACTTC.

The J gene is TRBJ2-7, the V gene TRBV19, with 10 bases aligning to TRBD1. This CDR3 comprises 17 residues. Germline loops: CDR1 LNHDA, CDR2 SQIVND (reference sequence). J lost 0 bases, V lost 9 bases, and 14 bases had no gene match. This CDR3 reads CASTFGTGDSRSYEQYF. CDR3 DNA sequence: TGTGCCAGCACCTTCGGGACAGGGGACTCCCGCTCCTACGAGCAGTACTTC.

The chain combines TRBV19 with TRBJ2-4; 8 bases map to TRBD2. V lost 5 bases, J lost 0 bases, and 0 bases stayed unmatched. The CDR3 contains 14 residues. Per germline, CDR1 LNHDA and CDR2 SQIVND (reference sequence). This chain's CDR3 is CASSLAGAKNIQYF. The CDR3 bases are TGTGCCAGTAGTCTAGCGGGAGCCAAAAACATTCAGTACTTC. Together with reference TRBV19 and TRBJ2-4, the CDR3 gives the full variable domain: DGGITQSPKYLFRKEGQNVTLSCEQNLNHDAMYWYRQDPGQGLRLIYYSQIVNDFQKGDIAEGYSVSREKKESFPLTVTSAQKNPTAFYLCASSLAGAKNIQYFGAGTRLSVL.

V and J are TRBV7-2 and TRBJ1-1; no clear D. Germline V gene sequence: CDR1 SGHTA, CDR2 FQGNSA. This CDR3 is 15 amino acids long. Trimming shortened V by 1 base and J by 4 bases, and 13 bases separated the two germline ends. The DNA for the CDR3 is TGTGCCAGCAGCTTAGTATCCGAAATGGGCACTGAAGCTTTCTTT. This translates into CASSLVSEMGTEAFF.

The V call is TRBV7-3, the J call TRBJ1-1, with a tentative D call TRBD1 (5 bases). There are 13 residues in the CDR3. Germline CDR1 SGHTA, CDR2 FQGTGA. V lost 4 bases, J lost 1 base, and 7 bases lay in between. The CDR3 DNA reads TGTGCCAGCAGCTCTGACAGGAACACTGAAGCTTTCTTT. Translation gives CASSSDRNTEAFF.

This chain links TRBV7-3 with TRBJ2-2; D is possibly TRBD2 (6 bases). V was pared by 5 bases and J by 0 bases, with 10 bases between. Germline CDR1 and CDR2: SGHTA and FQGTGA. This CDR3 contains 15 residues. For the CDR3, the DNA is TGTGCCAGCAGCCCGGGACTGGCGAACACCGGGGAGCTGTTTTTT. Translated: CASSPGLANTGELFF.

The chain joins TRBV3-1 (or the pseudogene TRBV3-2) to TRBJ2-1, with D tentatively TRBD1 (8 bases). The germline gives CDR1 LGHDT, CDR2 YNNKEL (reference sequence). CDR3 length: 14 amino acids. Trimming took off 4 bases at V and 8 bases at J, with 15 bases between the two ends. CDR3 in DNA: TGTGCCAGCAGCCCGAGGACAGGGAGGGATGAGCAGTTCTTC. Encoded protein: CASSPRTGRDEQFF.

The chain employs TRBV7-8 and TRBJ2-5; D call uncertain. The CDR3 loop spans 13 amino acids. The V gene lost 3 bases and the J gene lost 2 bases, with 7 bases spanning the gap. The germline V gene encodes CDR1 SGHVS and CDR2 FQNEAQ. In DNA, the CDR3 is TGTGCCAGCAGCTTTTTAGGACAAGAGACCCAGTACTTC. Translation gives CASSFLGQETQYF.

The chain joins TRBV5-5 to TRBJ2-3, with 8 bases fitting TRBD1. From germline, CDR1 is SGHKS and CDR2 YYEKEE (reference sequence). CDR3 length equals 16 residues. V trimming: 4 bases; J trimming: 3 bases; junction bases outside the gene matches: 10. CDR3 DNA sequence: TGTGCCAGCAGCATTCCGACAGGGGATGGGACAGATACGCAGTATTTT. Protein product: CASSIPTGDGTDTQYF.

V is TRBV28 and J is TRBJ1-6; D ambiguous. Germline V lookup: CDR1 MDHEN, CDR2 SYDVKM. The CDR3 has 14 residues. Trimming took 3 bases from V and 2 from J, leaving 5 bases between them. In DNA form, the CDR3 reads TGTGCCAGCAGTTTCCCTGCCTATAATTCACCCCTCCACTTT. Translation gives CASSFPAYNSPLHF.

This chain joins TRBV28 and TRBJ2-5; D is unresolved. Germline-derived CDR1 and CDR2 are MDHEN and SYDVKM. The CDR3 loop spans 14 amino acids. The ends were cut back, 7 bases at V and 5 bases at J, with 17 bases in the middle. CDR3 nucleotide sequence: TGTGCCAGCACCTCAGAGGACCCTCGGGAGACCCAGTACTTC. Translation gives CASTSEDPRETQYF.

The chain has TRBV3-1 (or the pseudogene TRBV3-2) and TRBJ1-2; 11 bases fit TRBD1. Germline assignment: CDR1 LGHDT and CDR2 YNNKEL (reference sequence). The V segment lost 5 bases and the J segment 7 bases; nucleotides outside the gene matches: 21. CDR3 length: 19 amino acids. The CDR3 DNA reads TGTGCCAGCAGCGAATTAGGTGGGACAGGGGGTAGAACTACACCTGGCTACACCTTC. Residues: CASSELGGTGGRTTPGYTF.

This chain links TRBV5-4 with TRBJ1-2; the D is unclear. Between the trimmed V and J ends, which lost 0 bases and 2 bases, there was a span of 5 bases. In germline, CDR1 is SGHNT, CDR2 YYREEE (reference sequence). The CDR3 consists of 13 residues. The CDR3 DNA reads TGTGCCAGCAGCTTGGGTCCAAACTATGGCTACACCTTC. Protein: CASSLGPNYGYTF.

In its sample, this clone was seen a few times. V usage is TRBV6-1 and J usage is TRBJ2-4; tentatively, D is TRBD1 (6 bases). Germline V gene data show CDR1 as MNHNS and CDR2 as SASEGT. The CDR3 has 14 amino acids. Deletions cut 3 bases from V and 9 bases from J, with 15 bases between. The CDR3 DNA is TGTGCCAGCAGTGAGTCAGGGGTCCTAGGCATTCAGTACTTC. Protein product: CASSESGVLGIQYF.

This clone was counted once. The chain employs TRBV6-5 and TRBJ1-1; 8 nucleotides align to TRBD1. The trim removed 0 bases at V and 5 bases at J, leaving 8 bases unmatched. The CDR3 consists of 16 residues. Germline V gives CDR1 MNHEY, CDR2 SVGAGI. The CDR3 region is CASSYSRLRGLTEAFF. Here the CDR3 DNA reads TGTGCCAGCAGTTACTCGAGGCTCAGGGGGCTTACTGAAGCTTTCTTT.

The chain uses TRBV10-3 and TRBJ1-2; D is possibly TRBD1 (5 bases). The CDR3 is 14 amino acids. From germline, CDR1 is ENHRY and CDR2 SYGVKD. V gave up 3 bases and J gave up 6 bases, with 14 bases separating them. The CDR3 nucleotides read TGTGCCATCAGTGAACAGGACTTATTGAATGGCTACACCTTC. The encoded protein is CAISEQDLLNGYTF.

This clone has a single count. V and J are TRBV5-1 and TRBJ1-1; unclear D gene. The CDR3 contains 13 residues. Germline V lookup: CDR1 SGHRS, CDR2 YFSETQ. V was clipped by 6 bases and J by 2 bases, with 11 bases between them. The CDR3 loop reads CASKKATNTEAFF. The CDR3 DNA follows: TGCGCCAGCAAGAAGGCTACAAACACTGAAGCTTTCTTT.

The table lists this clone with a count of one. V and J are TRBV24-1 and TRBJ2-6; 8 bases are shared with TRBD1. Trimming took 3 bases from V and 0 from J; bases not matched to a gene: 6. CDR3 length: 18 residues. Per the germline V gene, CDR1 is KGHDR and CDR2 is SFDVKD. The CDR3 protein is CATSDGGQAYSGANVLTF. The CDR3 DNA follows: TGTGCCACCAGTGATGGGGGACAGGCTTACTCTGGGGCCAACGTCCTGACTTTC.

The chain joins TRBV6-5 to TRBJ2-6; D remains unclear. There are 15 residues in the CDR3. The germline gives CDR1 MNHEY, CDR2 SVGAGI. Trimming left V 1 base short and J 2 bases short, with 6 bases between. The CDR3 loop is CASSYLITGANVLTF. The CDR3 region has the DNA TGTGCCAGCAGTTACTTGATTACTGGGGCCAACGTCCTGACTTTC.

This chain links TRBV11-3 with TRBJ1-2; weak D call: TRBD1 (5 bases). The ends were cut back, 4 bases at V and 1 base at J, with 13 bases in the middle. Germline V gene sequence: CDR1 SGHNT, CDR2 YENEEA. This CDR3 spans 15 amino acids. CDR3 protein: CASSYGTQSNYGYTF. As DNA, the CDR3 is TGTGCCAGCAGCTACGGGACTCAGAGTAACTATGGCTACACCTTC.